These 27 T cell receptor beta chains were all obtained from the same sample, sequenced in a study of regulatory T cells in long-lasting Graves disease. Arm-PCR with iRepertoire HTBI primers amplified the CDR3 regions for these TCR beta libraries. TCRdb reprocessed the multiplex PCR reads with MiXCR, giving one entry per CDR3 protein. Found here are about 240,000 distinct CDR3 sequences, just over 20% of them singletons; the top ten hold over 11%. Time point here: newly diagnosed GD, antithyroid drugs for less than 3 months. The TCR library was prepared using RNA isolated from PBMCs. The sample was peripheral blood mononuclear cells (PBMCs), taken at new diagnosis, from a patient treated with antithyroid drugs. Receptors were obtained from a female donor with Graves disease.

Note on this clonotype: A single base separates this from a much larger clone, so it may be a read error. This chain uses TRBV6-2 or TRBV6-3 with TRBJ1-5; 7 positions agree with TRBD1. In germline, CDR1 is MNHEY, CDR2 SVGEGT. This CDR3 is 15 amino acids long. The CDR3 sequence: CAISGSKGAGQPQHF. CDR3 coding DNA: TGTGCCATCAGTGGATCGAAGGGGGCCGGTCAGCCCCAGCATTTT.

This chain joins TRBV20-1 and TRBJ1-5; D possibly corresponds to TRBD1 (5 bases). The CDR3 extends over 15 amino acids. Germline-derived CDR1 and CDR2 are DFQATT and SNEGSKA (reference sequence). Trimming took 7 bases from V and 5 from J, leaving 21 bases between them. The CDR3 is CSVFAPDRGDQPQHF. For the CDR3, the DNA is TGCAGTGTTTTCGCCCCTGACAGAGGGGATCAGCCCCAGCATTTT.

Only a few counts were recorded for this clonotype. This rearrangement joins TRBV5-4 to TRBJ1-5, with a possible D match to TRBD1 (6 bases). The V and J ends lost 4 bases and 2 bases respectively, with 19 bases between them. The CDR3 is 17 residues long. Germline V gene sequence: CDR1 SGHNT, CDR2 YYREEE (reference sequence). CDR3 region: CASSTGPGVQGNQPQHF. The DNA of the CDR3 is TGTGCCAGCAGCACAGGCCCAGGGGTTCAGGGCAATCAGCCCCAGCATTTT.

This clonotype was detected only a few times. Since the CDR3 does not end with the conserved phenylalanine or tryptophan, this likely comes from a read error. The J gene is TRBJ2-1, the V gene TRBV9; D tentatively reads TRBD1 or TRBD2 (8 bases each). CDR3 size: 15 residues. CDR1 is SGDLS and CDR2 is YYNGEE in the germline V gene. Trimming stripped 2 bases from V and 9 bases from J, with 18 bases between. DNA of the CDR3: TGTGCCAGCAGCGTCCCGGACAGGGCGGGGGGTGAGCAGTTCCTC. Residues: CASSVPDRAGGEQFL.

This clonotype has a count of ten or more. The chain has TRBV20-1 and TRBJ2-3, with D perhaps given as TRBD1 or TRBD2 (6 bases each). The V and J ends lost 6 bases and 0 bases respectively, with 16 bases between them. Germline V lookup: CDR1 DFQATT, CDR2 SNEGSKA (reference sequence). This CDR3 contains 15 residues. The CDR3, as DNA: TGCAGTGCCCAAAGGGGGGCAGGAAGCACAGATACGCAGTATTTT. Translated, it gives CSAQRGAGSTDTQYF.

The rearrangement uses TRBV28 and TRBJ1-6; D is unclear. V lost 5 bases, J lost 2 bases, and 16 bases lay in between. The CDR3 loop spans 17 amino acids. Germline CDR1 MDHEN, CDR2 SYDVKM. CDR3 sequence reads: CASSRAGLRAYNSPLHF. The DNA for the CDR3 is TGTGCCAGCAGTCGGGCGGGCCTTAGGGCCTATAATTCACCCCTCCACTTT.

This clonotype was observed at least ten times. The chain has TRBV11-2 and TRBJ2-3; no firm D call. Trimming shortened V by 8 bases and J by 0 bases, and 18 bases separated the two germline ends. The CDR3 totals 16 residues. Germline loops: CDR1 SGHAT, CDR2 FQNNGV. The CDR3 DNA follows: TGTGCCAGCCGCAGCAGAGTATATACTAGCACAGATACGCAGTATTTT. Protein product: CASRSRVYTSTDTQYF.

The V and J genes are TRBV24-1 and TRBJ2-7; TRBD2 matches 8 bases. CDR1 and CDR2 from the germline V gene are KGHDR and SFDVKD. This CDR3 comprises 16 residues. The V segment lost 1 base and the J segment 2 bases; nucleotides outside the gene matches: 6. This chain's CDR3 is CATSDFSASGPYEQYF. The CDR3 region has the DNA TGTGCCACCAGTGATTTTAGCGCTAGCGGGCCCTACGAGCAGTACTTC.

This clonotype has a count of ten or more. The chain has TRBV6-2 or TRBV6-3 and TRBJ2-5, with 11 positions matching TRBD1. V lost 5 bases and J lost 3; bases outside the gene matches: 5. The germline CDR1 and CDR2 sequences are MNHEY and SVGEGT. CDR3 length: 15 residues. CDR3 sequence: CASSGGQGAKETQYF. The CDR3 DNA is TGTGCCAGCAGTGGCGGACAGGGGGCAAAAGAGACCCAGTACTTC.

This clonotype was seen at least ten times. CDR3 loop: CASSPGLQQYEQFF. The CDR3 region has the DNA TGTGCCAGCAGTCCGGGACTTCAACAGTATGAGCAGTTCTTC. V is TRBV28 and J is TRBJ2-1; D perhaps matches TRBD2 (6 bases). CDR1 and CDR2 (germline): MDHEN, SYDVKM. CDR3 length equals 14 residues. The ends were cut back, 5 bases at V and 8 bases at J, with 16 bases in the middle.

This clonotype has just one count. This chain uses TRBV2 with TRBJ1-1; TRBD1 aligns across 8 bases. Germline-derived CDR1 and CDR2 are SNHLY and FYNNEI. This CDR3 comprises 15 residues. After removal of 6 bases from V and 4 bases from J, the junction contained 10 bases not matched to a gene. CDR3: CASSDPQGVGTEAFF. CDR3 sequence (DNA): TGTGCCAGCAGCGATCCACAGGGGGTGGGCACTGAAGCTTTCTTT.

This clonotype was seen many times. The genes are TRBV7-2 and TRBJ1-6; D not certain. The V and J ends lost 5 bases and 6 bases respectively, with 14 bases between them. The germline CDR1 and CDR2 sequences are SGHTA and FQGNSA. The CDR3 length is 15 residues. The CDR3, as DNA: TGTGCCAGCAGCCTTCATAGGGCTTTTAATTCACCCCTCCACTTT. Protein product: CASSLHRAFNSPLHF. The full variable domain, with the rest looked up from reference TRBV7-2 and TRBJ1-6, is GAGVSQSPSNKVTEKGKDVELRCDPISGHTALYWYRQSLGQGLEFLIYFQGNSAPDKSGLPSDRFSAERTGGSVSTLTIQRTQQEDSAVYLCASSLHRAFNSPLHFGNGTRLTVT.

This clonotype was observed many times. The rearrangement joins TRBV30 to TRBJ1-2; D is unresolved. CDR3 length: 13 amino acids. V gave up 4 bases and J gave up 6 bases, with 15 bases separating them. Germline V lookup: CDR1 GTSNPN, CDR2 SVGIG (reference sequence). The CDR3 DNA follows: TGTGCCTGGACACCCTGGCGGGCCCATGGCTACACCTTC. Translated, it gives CAWTPWRAHGYTF.

There are many counts of this clonotype. The chain uses TRBV5-8 and TRBJ1-5; D is unresolved. Germline V CDR1 and CDR2: SGHTS, YDEGEE. This CDR3 contains 15 residues. Trimming shortened V by 6 bases and J by 6 bases, and 19 bases separated the two germline ends. CDR3 sequence reads: CASIPPRGGRQPQHF. CDR3 DNA: TGTGCCAGCATCCCCCCCCGAGGAGGTCGTCAGCCCCAGCATTTT.

This clonotype came up many times. The genes are TRBV5-1 and TRBJ2-4; D unresolved. CDR1 SGHRS and CDR2 YFSETQ come from the germline V gene. This CDR3 has 16 amino acids. V was trimmed by 0 bases and J by 3 bases, leaving 13 bases between them. In DNA form, the CDR3 reads TGCGCCAGCAGCTTGGCCGGCAGGATGGGCAAAAACATTCAGTACTTC. The encoded protein is CASSLAGRMGKNIQYF.

This clonotype came up many times. The chain combines TRBV7-2 with TRBJ2-1; 7 nucleotides agree with TRBD2. The CDR3 has 15 amino acids. CDR1 is SGHTA, CDR2 FQGNSA, per germline. J was trimmed by 3 bases and V by 5 bases; bases with no gene match: 7. The CDR3 DNA reads TGTGCCAGCAGCCCCCCGGCTAGCGGCTACAATGAGCAGTTCTTC. It yields the protein CASSPPASGYNEQFF.

This clonotype was recorded at least ten times. The chain carries TRBV7-2 and TRBJ2-7; 11 nucleotides match TRBD2. The CDR3 is 15 amino acids. Germline V lookup: CDR1 SGHTA, CDR2 FQGNSA. V was clipped by 5 bases and J by 2 bases; unmatched bases: 5. The CDR3 loop reads CASSISTSGAYEQYF. CDR3 DNA sequence: TGTGCCAGCAGCATATCGACTAGCGGGGCCTACGAGCAGTACTTC.

On this clonotype: A much larger clonotype is one base distant, so this may be a read error. The gene calls are TRBV7-2 and TRBJ1-6; 7 bases fit TRBD1. Germline V gene sequence: CDR1 SGHTA, CDR2 FQGNSA. There are 14 residues in the CDR3. Here the CDR3 DNA reads TGTGCCAGCAGCGCGGACAGGAGCTATTCACTCCTCCACTTT. Its translation is CASSADRSYSLLHF. The entire variable domain, with the rest obtained from reference TRBV7-2 and TRBJ1-6, is as follows: GAGVSQSPSNKVTEKGKDVELRCDPISGHTALYWYRQSLGQGLEFLIYFQGNSAPDKSGLPSDRFSAERTGGSVSTLTIQRTQQEDSAVYLCASSADRSYSLLHFGNGTRLTVT.

The V and J genes are TRBV6-1 and TRBJ1-5; D not certain. The CDR3 length is 16 residues. CDR1 is MNHNS and CDR2 is SASEGT in the germline V gene. V was shortened by 0 bases and J by 7 bases, with 16 bases between the two germline ends. The CDR3 region is CASSEARSGSGQPQHF. CDR3 in DNA: TGTGCCAGCAGTGAAGCGCGCTCAGGATCGGGCCAGCCCCAGCATTTT.

The CDR3 DNA sequence: TGTGCCAGCAAGCTGCCCAATTCAATTCGAACCGGGGAGCTGTTTTTT. This sequence encodes CASKLPNSIRTGELFF. The V and J genes are TRBV7-9 and TRBJ2-2; D is undetermined. This CDR3 has 16 residues. In germline, CDR1 is SEHNR, CDR2 FQNEAQ (reference sequence). V gave up 7 bases and J gave up 5 bases, with 20 bases separating them.

This clonotype appeared a few times. This may come from a read error, since a much larger clone is one base off. The rearrangement uses TRBV6-2 or TRBV6-3 and TRBJ2-3; D perhaps matches TRBD2 (6 bases). Germline values: CDR1 MNHEY, CDR2 SVGEGT. This CDR3 contains 13 residues. CDR3 residues: CASGRPLTGTQYF. CDR3 DNA sequence: TGTGCCAGCGGGAGGCCTCTCACAGGTACGCAGTATTTT.

The rearrangement links TRBV7-2 to TRBJ1-1, with D unresolved. Trimming removed 3 bases from V and 3 bases from J, with 5 bases in between. There are 12 residues in the CDR3. Per germline, CDR1 SGHTA and CDR2 FQGNSA. In DNA, the CDR3 is TGTGCCAGCAGCTTCACGGACACTGAAGCTTTCTTT. It translates to CASSFTDTEAFF.

For this clonotype: This likely traces to a read error, being one base from a far larger clone. The chain couples TRBV7-2 to TRBJ1-6; tentatively, D is TRBD1 (5 bases). Germline V gene lookup returns CDR1 SGHTA and CDR2 FQGNSA. The V end was cut by 6 bases, the J end by 7 bases, with 19 bases between. This CDR3 is 16 amino acids long. The CDR3 DNA is TGTGCCAGCAGTTCGTCCGCCAGGGAGAGAAATTCACCCCTCCACTTT. It yields the protein CASSSSARERNSPLHF.

V gene TRBV28 combines with J gene TRBJ1-1; perhaps TRBD1 as D (5 bases). The V gene lost 6 bases and the J gene lost 5 bases, with 19 bases spanning the gap. This CDR3 contains 15 residues. The germline V gene encodes CDR1 MDHEN and CDR2 SYDVKM. Here the CDR3 reads CASSLGVGGGTEAFF. CDR3 DNA sequence: TGTGCCAGCAGCTTAGGGGTCGGGGGTGGGACTGAAGCTTTCTTT.

This clonotype has a count of ten or more. This chain uses TRBV4-2 with TRBJ1-2; 11 bases are a match to TRBD1. With V trimmed by 4 bases and J by 7 bases, 2 bases remained unmatched. Germline CDR1 is LGHNA and CDR2 is YNFKEQ. This CDR3 comprises 13 residues. The CDR3 region is CASSRGQGAGYTF. DNA for the CDR3: TGTGCCAGCAGCCGTGGACAGGGGGCTGGCTACACCTTC.

This clonotype was seen repeatedly, ten times or more. The V and J genes are TRBV7-2 and TRBJ2-1; perhaps TRBD2 as D (5 bases). Germline V gene data show CDR1 as SGHTA and CDR2 as FQGNSA. This CDR3 is built from 19 residues. V was shortened by 0 bases and J by 4 bases, with 22 bases between the two germline ends. In DNA, the CDR3 is TGTGCCAGCAGCTTAGCGCCGACACTAGATGGTGGGCAATACAATGAGCAGTTCTTC. Translation: CASSLAPTLDGGQYNEQFF.

The sample holds many counts of this clonotype. V is TRBV12-3 or TRBV12-4 and J is TRBJ2-7; D is ambiguous. V lost 3 bases to trimming and J lost 1 base, with 10 bases between them. CDR3 size: 14 residues. The CDR3 is CASSLRGLSYEQYF. The CDR3 region has the DNA TGTGCCAGCAGTTTGCGAGGCCTGTCCTACGAGCAGTACTTC.